This is a list of T cell receptor beta chains from one sample in a study of T cell repertoires in cytomegalovirus infection. TCRdb re-called the reads through MiXCR, storing one row per CDR3 protein. The sample consists of some 320,000 distinct CDR3 sequences, approximately 9.5% of them appearing once. Sequenced input: PBMCs. The receptor set was obtained from a human donor in good health (CMV status not recorded). Some clones in this sample may be carry-over from other donors' samples. Each CDR3 is given without its conserved first and last residue. D genes are given only for firm matches.

>TRBJ1-5|TRBV28|.
ASSLFGVLGQPQH
>TRBJ2-3|TRBV2|.
ASFETGLTDTQY
>TRBJ2-3|TRBV7-2|.
ASSSGEANADTQY
>TRBJ2-1|TRBV12-3/TRBV12-4|TRBD2
ASTPGRGLRDEQF
>TRBJ2-7|TRBV6-2/TRBV6-3|.
ASTWGDEQY
>TRBJ1-4|TRBV28|.
ASREGSTNEKLF
>TRBJ2-1|TRBV7-2|.
ASSLGSGRATYNEQF
>TRBJ2-1|TRBV5-1|.
ASSPADIRPYNEQF
>TRBJ1-1|TRBV20-1|TRBD1
SARDPTGTGRMLAF
>TRBJ2-1|TRBV7-2|.
ASSPPPALSYNEQF
>TRBJ2-3|TRBV7-2|.
ASTPITIWGRTGDTQY
>TRBJ2-1|TRBV28|TRBD1
ASREGQKNLYRSSYNEQF
>TRBJ2-1|TRBV7-2|TRBD2
ASTVLAGEGGEQF
>TRBJ1-2|TRBV7-2|.
ASSAGGGYT
>TRBJ2-1|TRBV11-2|.
ASSLDAGVTGLGEQF
>TRBJ2-7|TRBV4-1|.
ASSQPTDRRDAYEQY
>TRBJ2-7|TRBV6-8|TRBD1
ASSYEETGPSEQY
>TRBJ2-1|TRBV7-3|.
ASSPTILGEQF
>TRBJ1-4|TRBV12-3/TRBV12-4|TRBD1
ASSETGGDEKLF
>TRBJ2-7|TRBV4-2|.
ASSQETHRSSYEQY
>TRBJ1-2|TRBV7-2|.
ASSHFGRQNYGYT
>TRBJ1-2|TRBV19|.
ASSTLGGYYGYT
>TRBJ2-3|TRBV19|.
ASSHRSVSTDTQY
>TRBJ2-7|TRBV6-2/TRBV6-3|TRBD2
ASSSPASGRRGEQY
>TRBJ2-3|TRBV5-4|TRBD2
ASSLGGSGGPSDTQY
>TRBJ2-3|TRBV4-1|TRBD2
ASSRVGTSGTTSTDTQY
>TRBJ1-1|TRBV12-5|.
ASGLRGGDRAF
>TRBJ2-7|TRBV7-6|.
ASSLDGAEQY